This entry lists 9 T cell receptor beta chains sequenced from one sample in a study of molecular identifiers for immune sequencing clone quantification. TCRdb redid the calling of the PCR reads with MiXCR, one entry per CDR3 protein. The sample consists of around 470,000 distinct CDR3 sequences, roughly 25% of them appearing once. The sequenced sample was naive CD8+ T cells from blood, with Jurkat cell RNA spiked in. This sample's subset: FACS-sorted CD8+CD4-CCR7+CD45RA+ naive T cells. The receptor source for this set is a human donor in good health. Some libraries in this study had Jurkat cell RNA spiked in.

This clonotype was seen repeatedly, ten times or more. V usage is TRBV20-1 and J usage is TRBJ2-3; no clear D. With 3 bases removed from V and 5 bases from J, the gap between germline ends came to 18 bases. This CDR3 has 15 amino acids. CDR1 and CDR2 (germline): DFQATT, SNEGSKA (reference sequence). The CDR3 DNA reads TGCAGTGCTAGGAACCCGTTGTCCCTAGGAGATACGCAGTATTTT. It yields the protein CSARNPLSLGDTQYF.

Many counts were recorded for this clonotype. V gene TRBV28 combines with J gene TRBJ2-7, with 7 bases fitting TRBD1. V lost 4 bases, J lost 4 bases, and 4 bases stayed unmatched. This CDR3 is 13 amino acids long. From germline, CDR1 is MDHEN and CDR2 SYDVKM. The CDR3 nucleotides are TGTGCCAGCAGTTACGGGACAGAATACGAGCAGTACTTC. Residues: CASSYGTEYEQYF.

V and J are TRBV19 and TRBJ2-1; 13 nucleotides match TRBD2. The CDR3 is 17 residues long. The V and J ends lost 3 bases and 2 bases, in that order; junction bases with no gene match: 4. Germline CDR1 reads LNHDA; CDR2 reads SQIVND (reference sequence). The CDR3 DNA is TGTGCCAGTAGTATTGGACTAGCGGGAGACGCCTACAATGAGCAGTTCTTC. Translation: CASSIGLAGDAYNEQFF.

The table lists this clonotype with many counts. The V gene is TRBV14, the J gene TRBJ1-2, with a possible D match to TRBD1 (6 bases). Deletions cut 5 bases from V and 6 bases from J, with 13 bases between. The CDR3 extends over 13 amino acids. Germline CDR1 SGHDN, CDR2 FVKESK. The DNA of the CDR3 is TGTGCCAGCAGCACGCCTGGGGGGCATGGCTACACCTTC. Amino acids: CASSTPGGHGYTF.

This clonotype was seen only a few times. The rearrangement uses TRBV20-1 and TRBJ2-3; no reliable D call. Trimming removed 0 bases at V and 3 bases at J, with 4 bases between. The CDR3 loop spans 12 amino acids. CDR1 and CDR2 (germline): DFQATT, SNEGSKA (reference sequence). CDR3 DNA: TGCAGTGCTAGAGAGGGGACAGATACGCAGTATTTT. Amino acids: CSAREGTDTQYF.

This clonotype was found a few times. This sequence joins TRBV4-3 and TRBJ2-3; 10 bases are shared with TRBD1. CDR1 and CDR2 (germline): LGHNA, YSLEER. The V gene end was trimmed by 3 bases and the J gene end by 1 base; junction bases not matched to a gene: 4. This CDR3 spans 16 amino acids. The CDR3 DNA reads TGCGCCAGCAGCCAGGGGGGGACAGGGGGCACAGATACGCAGTATTTT. Translating it yields CASSQGGTGGTDTQYF.

With regard to this clonotype: One end of the junction does not line up with germline, which may come from a read error. This chain connects TRBV4-1 to TRBJ2-7, with D possibly TRBD2 on 6 matching bases. The CDR3 runs to 17 residues. Per germline, CDR1 MGHRA and CDR2 YSYEKL. In DNA, the CDR3 is TGCGCCAGCAGCCAAGTTCGTGCGGGCGGGGCCCTTTACGCGCAGTACTTC. It codes for CASSQVRAGGALYAQYF.

The chain uses TRBV24-1 and TRBJ2-3; D is perhaps TRBD1 or TRBD2 (5 bases each). This CDR3 comprises 16 residues. Germline assignment: CDR1 KGHDR and CDR2 SFDVKD. Trimming stripped 3 bases from V and 2 bases from J, with 14 bases between. The CDR3 protein is CATSDETGTLTDTQYF. The CDR3 coding sequence is TGTGCCACCAGTGATGAAACTGGGACCCTCACAGATACGCAGTATTTT.

The rearrangement uses TRBV7-9 and TRBJ2-5, with 11 bases that match TRBD2. Germline V gives CDR1 SEHNR, CDR2 FQNEAQ (reference sequence). There are 16 residues in the CDR3. V lost 4 bases, J lost 1 base, and 5 bases stayed unmatched. The CDR3 sequence: CASSSQLAGGQETQYF. Written as DNA, the CDR3 is TGTGCCAGCAGCTCCCAGCTAGCGGGGGGCCAAGAGACCCAGTACTTC.